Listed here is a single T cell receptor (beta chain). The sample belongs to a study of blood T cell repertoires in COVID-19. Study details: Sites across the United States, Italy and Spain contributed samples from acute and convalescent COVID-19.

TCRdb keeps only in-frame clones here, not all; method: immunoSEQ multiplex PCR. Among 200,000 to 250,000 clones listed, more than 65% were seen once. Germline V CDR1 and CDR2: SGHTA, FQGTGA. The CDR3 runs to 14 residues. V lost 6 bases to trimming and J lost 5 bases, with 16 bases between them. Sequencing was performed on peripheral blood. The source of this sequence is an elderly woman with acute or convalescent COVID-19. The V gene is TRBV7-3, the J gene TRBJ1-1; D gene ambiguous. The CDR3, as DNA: TGTGCCAGCAGTAACGAGGGCATTGGTACTGAAGCTTTCTTT. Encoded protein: CASSNEGIGTEAFF.